These T cell receptor beta chains were read from a single sample in a study of cytomegalovirus exposure and HLA in healthy donors. Clones were sequenced by immunoSEQ multiplex PCR, and TCRdb holds only the in-frame ones, with some missing. The sample contains 200,000 to 250,000 clones, around four fifths of which appear only once. The sequenced sample consisted of PBMCs. Receptors originate from a young woman in good health and CMV-seronegative. Both conserved end residues are part of each CDR3. The order of the fields is J gene, D gene, clone size, V gene, CDR3 protein, CDR3 DNA. A D gene is named only where the DNA matches it firmly. Size is stated for part of the rows, as once, few or many counts, or as a class when the clone is expanded.

TRBJ1-2,TRBD1,few,TRBV2,CASRTGQGGGYTF,TGTGCCAGCAGGACAGGACAGGGGGGTGGCTACACCTTC
TRBJ1-1,.,.,TRBV28,CASSPHQVNTEAFF,TGTGCCAGCAGTCCGCATCAGGTGAACACTGAAGCTTTCTTT
TRBJ2-7,TRBD1,.,TRBV7-7,CASSLGDSSYEQYF,TGTGCCAGCAGCTTAGGGGACAGCTCCTACGAGCAGTACTTC
TRBJ1-1,TRBD1,.,TRBV12-5,CASGSWTGRNTEAFF,TGTGCTAGTGGTTCCTGGACAGGGAGGAACACTGAAGCTTTCTTT
TRBJ2-1,.,.,TRBV2,CASPLGSSYNEQFF,TGTGCCAGCCCCCTAGGGAGCTCCTACAATGAGCAGTTCTTC
TRBJ2-6,.,.,TRBV19,CASSTHHRGGGSGANVLTF,TGTGCCAGTAGTACACACCACAGGGGAGGCGGCTCTGGGGCCAACGTCCTGACTTTC
TRBJ2-2,.,.,TRBV5-6,CASSRNTGELFF,TGTGCCAGCAGCCGCAATACCGGGGAGCTGTTTTTT
TRBJ2-1,TRBD2,.,TRBV19,CASSIARGGPYNEQFF,TGTGCCAGTAGTATCGCTCGGGGGGGCCCATACAATGAGCAGTTCTTC
TRBJ2-2,TRBD1,.,TRBV5-4,CASSSRTGGENTGELFF,TGTGCCAGCAGCTCTAGGACAGGGGGCGAGAACACCGGGGAGCTGTTTTTT
TRBJ1-1,.,.,TRBV7-9,CASSEQGNTEAFF,TGTGCCAGCAGCGAACAGGGTAACACTGAAGCTTTCTTT
TRBJ1-2,.,.,TRBV5-4,CASSRSSGNPNYGYTF,TGTGCCAGCAGCCGTAGTAGCGGGAATCCTAACTATGGCTACACCTTC
TRBJ2-1,.,.,TRBV6-5,CASSYRGGYNEQFF,TGTGCCAGCAGTTACAGGGGAGGTTACAATGAGCAGTTCTTC
TRBJ2-2,TRBD2,.,TRBV14,CASSPWLLAGVNTGELFF,TGTGCCAGCAGCCCCTGGCTGCTAGCGGGAGTTAACACCGGGGAGCTGTTTTTT
TRBJ2-1,TRBD1,.,TRBV5-1,CASSPTRQGRTPPLPGEQFF,TGCGCCAGCAGCCCGACCCGACAGGGGCGAACTCCACCCCTACCCGGTGAGCAGTTCTTC
TRBJ2-7,.,.,TRBV5-6,CASSLVGASEQYF,TGTGCCAGCAGCTTGGTAGGGGCTAGCGAGCAGTACTTC
TRBJ2-5,TRBD2,.,TRBV7-3,CASSPNGPGRGETQYF,TGTGCCAGCAGCCCCAATGGGCCGGGGAGGGGAGAGACCCAGTACTTC
TRBJ2-5,.,.,TRBV11-2,CASSYGPSRGETQYF,TGTGCCAGCAGTTACGGGCCTTCCCGCGGGGAGACCCAGTACTTC
TRBJ2-5,TRBD2,.,TRBV7-8,CASSLARSGGEETQYF,TGTGCCAGCAGCTTAGCTCGTTCCGGGGGGGAAGAGACCCAGTACTTC
TRBJ2-1,.,.,TRBV4-1,CASSLRGGKTTYNEQFF,TGCGCCAGCAGCCTAAGGGGCGGAAAGACTACTTACAATGAGCAGTTCTTC
TRBJ1-5,.,.,TRBV6-5,CASSRQSGNQPQHF,TGTGCCAGCAGTCGACAGTCGGGCAATCAGCCCCAGCATTTT
TRBJ1-6,TRBD1,.,TRBV10-1,CASTLQGSNSPLHF,TGCGCCAGCACCTTACAGGGGTCAAATTCACCCCTCCACTTT
TRBJ2-2,TRBD1,.,TRBV6-6,CASHRDRNSRTGELFF,TGTGCCAGCCACCGGGACAGAAATTCTCGGACCGGGGAGCTGTTTTTT
TRBJ1-2,.,once,TRBV5-1,CASSLGGGQSHGYTF,TGCGCCAGCAGCTTGGGCGGTGGGCAGTCACATGGCTACACCTTC
TRBJ1-5,TRBD1,.,TRBV6-1,CASSALSDRVIQPQHF,TGTGCCAGCAGTGCACTATCCGACAGGGTCATTCAGCCCCAGCATTTT
TRBJ2-1,.,.,TRBV12-5,CASGAPGRSANEQFF,TGTGCTAGTGGAGCTCCGGGACGGTCGGCCAATGAGCAGTTCTTC
TRBJ1-4,.,few,TRBV28,CAGRQSLNEKLFF,TGTGCCGGAAGACAGAGCCTTAATGAAAAACTGTTTTTT
TRBJ1-3,.,.,TRBV5-6,CASSSRTGSSGNTIYF,TGTGCCAGCAGCTCCCGGACGGGAAGCTCTGGAAACACCATATATTTT
TRBJ1-2,.,.,TRBV28,CASRPTGNPYGYTF,TGTGCCAGCAGACCAACAGGGAACCCCTATGGCTACACCTTC
TRBJ2-7,TRBD1,.,TRBV11-2,CASSLVDRGYEQYF,TGTGCCAGCAGCTTAGTGGACAGGGGCTACGAGCAGTACTTC
TRBJ2-1,TRBD1,.,TRBV5-1,CASSLGDRAGNEQFF,TGCGCCAGCAGCTTGGGTGACAGGGCCGGCAATGAGCAGTTCTTC
TRBJ2-2,TRBD1,once,TRBV10-3,CAISEAYQGAGELFF,TGTGCCATCAGTGAGGCCTATCAGGGGGCCGGGGAGCTGTTTTTT
TRBJ1-1,.,.,TRBV27,CASSLSGEAFF,TGTGCCAGCAGTTTATCGGGTGAAGCTTTCTTT
TRBJ2-1,TRBD1,.,TRBV13,CASSSRDRGYNEQFF,TGTGCCAGCAGCTCCCGGGACAGGGGTTACAATGAGCAGTTCTTC
TRBJ1-3,.,.,TRBV15,CATSTGTASGNTIYF,TGTGCCACCAGCACCGGGACGGCTTCTGGAAACACCATATATTTT
TRBJ1-2,TRBD1,.,TRBV5-6,CASSPQGYGYTF,TGTGCCAGCAGCCCACAGGGGTATGGCTACACCTTC
TRBJ1-2,.,.,TRBV20-1,CSAREATADTF,TGCAGTGCTAGAGAAGCTACGGCAGACACCTTC
TRBJ2-3,.,.,TRBV5-1,CASSLSTGASTDTQYF,TGCGCCAGCAGCTTGTCTACGGGAGCAAGCACAGATACGCAGTATTTT
TRBJ2-7,TRBD1,once,TRBV6-5,CASSRHTGGYEQYF,TGTGCCAGCAGCAGACATACAGGGGGGTACGAGCAGTACTTC
TRBJ1-4,.,.,TRBV25-1,CASSEGGGEKLFF,TGTGCCAGCAGTGAAGGGGGAGGAGAAAAACTGTTTTTT
TRBJ2-7,.,few,TRBV2,CASSAGFEQYF,TGTGCCAGCAGTGCCGGGTTCGAGCAGTACTTC
TRBJ1-2,.,.,TRBV30,CAWRRGLNYGYTF,TGTGCCTGGCGCCGGGGGCTAAACTATGGCTACACCTTC
TRBJ2-2,.,.,TRBV2,CASSEAQNTGELFF,TGTGCCAGCAGTGAAGCACAAAACACCGGGGAGCTGTTTTTT
TRBJ2-3,.,.,TRBV2,CASNFAGPLADTQYF,TGTGCCAGCAATTTTGCGGGGCCTCTGGCAGATACGCAGTATTTT
TRBJ2-2,TRBD1,few,TRBV18,CASSPPTTGSTGELFF,TGTGCCAGCTCACCACCGACGACAGGGAGCACCGGGGAGCTGTTTTTT
TRBJ2-1,.,.,TRBV21-1,CASSKAPIGRACDEQFF,TGTGCCAGCAGCAAAGCCCCAATCGGGAGGGCCTGCGATGAGCAGTTCTTC
TRBJ1-1,.,.,TRBV11-1,CASSSSGLGGTEAFF,TGTGCCAGCAGCTCCTCGGGACTCGGGGGGACTGAAGCTTTCTTT
TRBJ2-7,.,.,TRBV2,CASSEEAGPAYEQYF,TGTGCCAGCAGTGAAGAGGCGGGGCCCGCCTACGAGCAGTACTTC
TRBJ2-3,.,.,TRBV7-9,CASSSVKSTDTQYF,TGTGCCAGCAGCTCCGTAAAAAGCACAGATACGCAGTATTTT
TRBJ2-5,.,.,TRBV10-2,CASRRDYQETQYF,TGCGCCAGCAGGCGGGACTACCAAGAGACCCAGTACTTC
TRBJ2-1,.,.,TRBV4-2,CASSYLMEQFF,TGTGCCAGCAGCTACCTTATGGAGCAGTTCTTC
TRBJ2-2,.,.,TRBV7-3,CASSPRPQGGELFF,TGTGCCAGCAGCCCAAGGCCGCAAGGAGGGGAGCTGTTTTTT
TRBJ2-6,.,.,TRBV19,CASSTPRTVRVGANVLTF,TGTGCCAGTAGTACCCCCCGGACGGTCCGCGTGGGGGCCAACGTCCTGACTTTC
TRBJ2-7,TRBD2,few,TRBV7-2,CASSGSGRGAYEQYF,TGTGCCAGCAGCGGTAGCGGGAGGGGGGCCTACGAGCAGTACTTC